Reported below is one T cell receptor beta chain. Its specificity is not known. The data are from a study of shared clonotypes between healthy human individuals. Study context: The cohort comprised a couple of women and a few men. Their ages spanned 18 to 49 years. Overall study results and limits: Limited genetic and exposure-history diversity came from having few donors. A generally larger estimated richness was seen in naive subsets than in memory subsets.

This CDR3 has 11 residues. Deletions cut 6 bases from V and 6 bases from J, with 9 bases between. Germline V gives CDR1 MGHDK, CDR2 SYGVNS. Only CD45RO-negative cells positively selected for CCR7 counted as naive CD8 cells, so terminally differentiated effector memory CD45RA+ cells were excluded. The deep-level immunoSEQ assay was used. Sequencing was performed with immunoSEQ multiplex PCR; in TCRdb, only in-frame clones are kept and a portion is missing. The profile covers some 580,000 clones, with 98% appearing a single time and 0.3% taken by the ten largest. Material for sequencing was naive CD8+ T cells sorted from blood. This receptor was taken from a man aged 30 to 45 in good health. This chain uses TRBV25-1 with TRBJ2-7, with no clear D. CDR3 nucleotides: TGTGCCAGCAGCGACCTTGTCGAGCAGTACTTC. Protein sequence: CASSDLVEQYF.